What follows describes a single T cell receptor beta chain. V dropped 0 bases and J dropped 6; count of bases not matched to a gene: 14. Germline V gene lookup returns CDR1 SGHDN and CDR2 FVKESK. This CDR3 region has 19 residues. This sample is part of a study of blood T cell repertoires in COVID-19. Study-level information: COVID-19 samples, acute and convalescent, were from the United States, Italy and Spain. PBMCs, B-cell-depleted T cells, or T cells provided the cDNA or gDNA that made up the material.

Original handling: Reference gene primer amplification yielded estimated nucleated cell counts. Sequenced by immunoSEQ multiplex PCR; TCRdb stores in-frame clones only, minus some. That table is the source of V, J and clone size, and D and trimming were worked out from the DNA. This repertoire shows some 300,000 clones, around 90% found once; its top ten account for more than 0.85%. It was during active infection that Seattle patients were enrolled and then longitudinally followed. Material: peripheral blood. This receptor was taken from a woman aged 40 to 55 with COVID-19, enrolled during active disease. The rearrangement joins TRBV14 to TRBJ1-4; 9 bases fit TRBD1. CDR3 loop: CASSQESPGTGRFHEKLFF. DNA for the CDR3: TGTGCCAGCAGCCAAGAGTCACCAGGGACAGGGCGATTTCATGAAAAACTGTTTTTT. Looking up the rest from reference TRBV14 and TRBJ1-4 gives the full variable domain: EAGVTQFPSHSVIEKGQTVTLRCDPISGHDNLYWYRRVMGKEIKFLLHFVKESKQDESGMPNNRFLAERTGGTYSTLKVQPAELEDSGVYFCASSQESPGTGRFHEKLFFGSGTQLSVL.